This T cell receptor (beta chain) was recorded in a study of CD8+CD57+ T cells in acquired aplastic anemia. Study at large: Sorted CD4+ and CD8+ cells yielded DNA averaging around 3.2 ug.

An expansion of CD8+CD57+ cells by flow cytometry had been shown in patients chosen for sequencing. Each patient carried a diagnosis of severe acquired aplastic anemia. No patient had been given any therapy when blood was sampled. Whole-study findings and limits: Roughly 27 sequences, all CD8+ CDR3, were shared between patients and controls.

The germline V gene encodes CDR1 LNHNV and CDR2 YYDKDF (reference sequence). This CDR3 is built from 14 residues. Profiling of TCR beta VDJ combinations and CDR3 sequences used genomic DNA as template. TCRdb processed the reads anew with MiXCR; each CDR3 protein has one entry. The table lists roughly 250,000 distinct CDR3 sequences, approximately 86% of them singletons. Comments on this clonotype: Its antigen is unknown. The junction departs from the called germline gene at one end, perhaps through a read error.

Sequenced input: sorted CD4+, CD8+, or CD8+CD57+ T cells (not recorded which) from PBMCs. The source of this sequence is a human donor with aplastic anemia. The chain combines TRBV15 with TRBJ2-7; D gene uncertain. This chain's CDR3 is CATSRVSSKYAQYF. The CDR3 DNA reads as TGTGCCACCAGTAGGGTCTCGAGTAAATACGCGCAGTACTTC.